Listed here is a single T cell receptor (beta chain). Its specific antigen is unknown. Base qualities were left out, and no much larger clone turns up one base away. Its CDR3 holds 14 amino acids, cysteine through phenylalanine. The DNA shown is the 42-base CDR3, in frame from base 1. CDR1 SEHNR and CDR2 FQNEAQ were looked up in the germline V gene (reference sequence). Cut back by 5 bases and 8 bases, the V and J ends lie 16 bases apart. This sample was included in a study (dated 2022 in TCRdb). TCR beta chain repertoires were profiled by survey-level sequencing on the immunoSEQ platform. In the source study's methods: Repertoire diversity was quantified by the inverse Simpson index, and CDR3 amino acid length spectratypes and V-J pairing frequencies were compared. Clonotypes specific to SARS-CoV-2, CMV, influenza A and EBV were annotated by matching TCR beta CDR3 sequences against VDJdb. TCRdb took this table from immuneACCESS and kept in-frame rearrangements with V and J called. Such tables lack part of the clones; where checked against another copy, unresolved V genes explain under half of the gap, and the rest is unexplained. The V and J calls and the clone size are those of that table, but D and trimming were determined from the DNA. This sample gives 60,000 to 85,000 clones in total; roughly 95% of them show up just once. Roughly 4% of the sample is taken by the ten largest.

Study-wide conclusions, independent of this receptor: According to the authors, more investigation is needed, including longitudinal sampling and evaluation of a control group.

PBMCs were isolated from peripheral blood, and genomic DNA from unsorted PBMCs was used for TCR beta sequencing. The chain was built from TRBV7-9 and TRBJ2-1; a tentative D match to TRBD1 spans 6 bases. This clonotype was sampled from a man in his forties with rheumatoid arthritis. The specimen was PBMCs. The CDR3: CASSNTGTLDEQFF. The sequenced DNA is TGTGCCAGCAGCAACACCGGGACACTCGATGAGCAGTTCTTC.